In its sample, the clone carrying this T cell receptor (beta chain) was seen many times. What it binds is not known. The data originate from a study of neurological immune-mediated disorders. Study-wide points: HTLV-1-associated myelopathy had the most TCR clonal expansion, whereas multiple sclerosis had the least (lower than in healthy controls). None of the CDR3 amino acid sequences found in expanded clones was shared across subjects. This suggests that the TCR-beta repertoires were private in all groups.

The method for making cDNA was 5'RACE, and it used 10-nucleotide random UMIs. Over 180 million TCR-beta sequences, together covering 15-18 subjects, were produced by every individual sequencing run that was carried out. MiXCR, applied by TCRdb to the 5' RACE reads, yields one record per CDR3 protein. The sample holds roughly 32,000 distinct CDR3 sequences, approximately 5.3% seen once. The TCR originated in a woman aged 50 to 60 in good health. Sequenced input: CD4+ T cells from blood.

The DNA of the CDR3 is TGTGCCAGCAGCCAAGATCATAGGGATGGCTACACCTTC. Translating gives CASSQDHRDGYTF. The chain links TRBV3-1 to TRBJ1-2; D gene unclear. Trimming left V 0 bases short and J 6 bases short, with 8 bases between. The CDR3 consists of 13 residues. Germline loops: CDR1 LGHDT, CDR2 YNNKEL (reference sequence).